This record concerns one TCR beta chain sequence. Its cognate antigen is unknown. A 5'RACE template-switching step, the method used to make TCR cDNA, added a universal primer site and UMIs. Via MiXCR, TCRdb re-called the 5' RACE reads, giving one row per CDR3 protein. The profile shows approximately 550,000 distinct CDR3 sequences, approximately 12% of them singletons. These data come from a study of T cells after yellow fever vaccination. The CDR3 runs to 14 residues. CDR1 and CDR2 from the germline V gene are KGHDR and SFDVKD. V dropped 7 bases and J dropped 5; count of bases not matched to a gene: 6. General study points: Faster peaking, at day 5 versus 15, marked a secondary response that was weaker.

This receptor was obtained from a man aged 30-40 years who received the YFV17D yellow fever vaccine. Sequenced material: PBMCs, taken on the day of the yellow fever booster vaccination. The chain carries TRBV24-1 and TRBJ2-3, with 9 nucleotides matching TRBD1. The CDR3 region is CATSPGQGKDTQYF. DNA of the CDR3: TGTGCCACCAGCCCGGGACAGGGTAAAGATACGCAGTATTTT.